The 7 T cell receptor beta chains presented below share a single source sample, sequenced in a study of T cells in Graves' hyperthyroidism and ophthalmopathy. Template material for amplifying TCR beta CDR3 regions consisted of RNA transcripts. The TCR CDR3 was amplified in a first-round RT-PCR using the HTBI primer set. TCRdb called the multiplex PCR reads again in MiXCR, with one record for every CDR3 protein. The data contain 200,000 to 300,000 distinct CDR3 sequences, approximately 16% of them singletons. The specimen sequenced was blood. The receptor source for this set is a woman younger than 35 with Graves' ophthalmopathy.

Ten or more counts support this clonotype. The chain carries TRBV5-1 and TRBJ1-2, with 12 nucleotides matching TRBD1. Germline trimming cut 5 bases from V and 6 bases from J; bases unmatched to any gene: 8. The CDR3 is 15 residues long. CDR1 is SGHRS and CDR2 is YFSETQ in the germline V gene. CDR3: CASRTPGTGGDGYTF. The CDR3 DNA is TGCGCCAGCAGAACCCCCGGGACAGGGGGCGATGGCTACACCTTC.

This clonotype was recorded at least ten times. The chain carries TRBV28 and TRBJ1-1, with 7 nucleotides matching TRBD1. CDR1 MDHEN and CDR2 SYDVKM come from the germline V gene. The CDR3 spans 14 residues. The V gene end was trimmed by 5 bases and the J gene end by 1 base; junction bases not matched to a gene: 4. The CDR3, as DNA: TGTGCCAGCAGTACACGACAGGGGAACACTGAAGCTTTCTTT. It encodes CASSTRQGNTEAFF.

This clonotype was counted at least ten times. The chain carries TRBV2 and TRBJ1-6; D uncertain. This CDR3 contains 12 residues. The germline V gene encodes CDR1 SNHLY and CDR2 FYNNEI. Trimming took 6 bases from V and 15 from J, leaving 15 bases between them. The CDR3 protein is CASSPPRTLLHF. In DNA form, the CDR3 reads TGTGCCAGCAGCCCCCCCCGAACCCTCCTCCACTTT.

The rearrangement links TRBV19 to TRBJ2-5, with 7 bases aligning to TRBD1. Germline V gene lookup returns CDR1 LNHDA and CDR2 SQIVND (reference sequence). The CDR3 is 15 residues long. V gave up 1 base and J gave up 2 bases; unmatched junction bases: 4. CDR3 nucleotide sequence: TGTGCCAGTAGTATAGGGACAGGAGCACAAGAGACCCAGTACTTC. Translation gives CASSIGTGAQETQYF.

Ten or more counts support this clonotype. This chain uses TRBV5-1 with TRBJ2-1, with 11 bases aligning to TRBD2. The V gene's germline CDR1 is SGHRS and CDR2 YFSETQ. CDR3 length equals 20 residues. The V gene end was trimmed by 0 bases and the J gene end by 0 bases; junction bases not matched to a gene: 11. CDR3 in DNA: TGCGCCAGCAGCTTGGGACTAGCGGGAACTACTCAAGGCTCCTACAATGAGCAGTTCTTC. Its protein product is CASSLGLAGTTQGSYNEQFF.

This clonotype came up many times. The V and J genes are TRBV6-5 and TRBJ2-3; 14 positions match TRBD2. The V segment lost 0 bases and the J segment 8 bases; nucleotides outside the gene matches: 1. The germline gives CDR1 MNHEY, CDR2 SVGAGI. The CDR3 covers 15 residues. The CDR3 reads CASSYSTSGGATQYF. The CDR3 DNA reads TGTGCCAGCAGTTACTCGACTAGCGGGGGGGCTACGCAGTATTTT.

This clonotype was seen repeatedly, ten times or more. The chain employs TRBV14 and TRBJ2-1, with D perhaps being TRBD1 or TRBD2 (6 bases each). In germline, CDR1 is SGHDN, CDR2 FVKESK. V lost 1 base to trimming and J lost 10 bases, with 26 bases between them. The CDR3 contains 18 residues. The CDR3 nucleotides are TGTGCCAGCAGCCAAGGGACCCCCGGGGGCTTCCTTTTCTGGGAGCAGTTCTTC. Its protein is CASSQGTPGGFLFWEQFF.